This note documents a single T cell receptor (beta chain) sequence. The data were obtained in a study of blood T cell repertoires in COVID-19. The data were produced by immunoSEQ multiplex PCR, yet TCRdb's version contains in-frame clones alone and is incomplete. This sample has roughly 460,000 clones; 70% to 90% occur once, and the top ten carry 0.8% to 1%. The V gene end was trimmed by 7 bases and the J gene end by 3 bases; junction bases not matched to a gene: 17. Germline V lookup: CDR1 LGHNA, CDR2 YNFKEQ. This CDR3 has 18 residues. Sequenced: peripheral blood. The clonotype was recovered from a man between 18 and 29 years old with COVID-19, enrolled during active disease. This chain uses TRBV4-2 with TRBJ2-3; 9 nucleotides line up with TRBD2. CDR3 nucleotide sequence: TGTGCCAGCAATCCCGCGGGGGGGCCTGTTCTGGAAACAGATACGCAGTATTTT. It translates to CASNPAGGPVLETDTQYF.